This entry concerns a single T cell receptor (beta chain). Its target antigen remains unknown. Within one base of it there is no much larger clone, and no base qualities were kept. From the cysteine up to the phenylalanine, the CDR3 has a length of 18 residues. Solely the CDR3 DNA is kept, with 54 bases framed from the first base. The germline V gene specifies SGHVS as CDR1 and FQNEAQ as CDR2. Germline trimming amounts to 5 bases on V and 0 bases on J, with 12 as the count of junction bases outside the gene matches. This record comes from a study of OX40 agonist ivuxolimab in advanced cancers. Notes on the research overall: Ivuxolimab was a fully human IgG2 agonistic monoclonal antibody targeting the costimulatory receptor OX40 (CD134). Intravenous ivuxolimab was administered to patients every 2 weeks at six dose levels: 0.01, 0.1, 0.3, 1.5, 3 and 10 mg/kg. Of the approximately 54 patients in dose escalation, about 20 had hepatocellular carcinoma, about 15 had melanoma, 9 had renal cell carcinoma and 9 had head and neck cancer. In the dose-escalation cohort, roughly 80% of patients were male, and the mean age was approximately 60 years, with a range of about 23 to 85. Patients were allowed to have had prior anti-PD-1, anti-PD-L1 or anti-CTLA-4 therapy, and around 41% of the dose-escalation patients had previously received checkpoint inhibitors. Partial responses occurred in three dose-escalation patients: two with cutaneous melanoma and one with hepatocellular carcinoma. Peripheral TCRbeta sequencing aimed to test whether ivuxolimab altered TCR sequence diversity and caused clonal T-cell expansion. The paper describes the monotherapy dose-escalation part (N = 52 patients) of the phase I trial of ivuxolimab.

Genomic DNA was isolated from the sorted cells so that the TCRbeta CDR3 region could be sequenced. The immunoSEQ Assay was used to sequence the TCRbeta CDR3 regions. What TCRdb holds here is the immuneACCESS table cut down to in-frame rearrangements. Part of the clones is not present; checked against another copy, under half of the missing clones reflect an unresolved V gene, and the others are unexplained. The sample profile shows about 100,000 clones; around 89% of them were found once. The ten biggest clones cover under 0.2% of the sample. The full study reports these points: Clonal expansion of both CD4+ and CD8+ blood T cells was observed from baseline to week 6 at doses 0.1 to 3.0 mg/kg. Antigen specificity was not determined for the clonally expanded peripheral T cells. Low levels of normalized T-cell clonal expansion were also seen in some patients who did not respond. In the 0.1-3.0 mg/kg groups, partial responders had among the lowest normalized peripheral clonal expansion, particularly in CD8+ T cells. After ivuxolimab, CD8+ T cells had more expanded clones than CD4+ T cells on average.

The trial excluded patients who had a history of autoimmune disease or were on systemic immunosuppression. In every dose cohort, peripheral blood was drawn for TCR sequencing at baseline, cycle 4 day 1, and cycle 7 day 1. The samples were taken from a phase I, first-in-human, multicenter, open-label dose-escalation trial of ivuxolimab. The trial enrolled adults with locally advanced or metastatic head and neck squamous cell, hepatocellular, melanoma or renal cell carcinoma. Before TCR sequencing, CD4+ T cells and CD8+ T cells were sorted from peripheral blood as separate populations. The sequenced sample was CD4+ or CD8+ T cells sorted from blood, obtained in a trial of the OX40 agonist ivuxolimab. Here the chain combines TRBV7-8 and TRBJ2-1, and 8 bases in between align with TRBD2. This TCR derives from an adult with an advanced solid tumor such as melanoma, head and neck, liver or kidney cancer. In nucleotides, the sequence is TGTGCCAGCAGCCCGAGAGCGAGTCTAGCGGGCTCCTACAATGAGCAGTTCTTC. Translated, it reads CASSPRASLAGSYNEQFF.